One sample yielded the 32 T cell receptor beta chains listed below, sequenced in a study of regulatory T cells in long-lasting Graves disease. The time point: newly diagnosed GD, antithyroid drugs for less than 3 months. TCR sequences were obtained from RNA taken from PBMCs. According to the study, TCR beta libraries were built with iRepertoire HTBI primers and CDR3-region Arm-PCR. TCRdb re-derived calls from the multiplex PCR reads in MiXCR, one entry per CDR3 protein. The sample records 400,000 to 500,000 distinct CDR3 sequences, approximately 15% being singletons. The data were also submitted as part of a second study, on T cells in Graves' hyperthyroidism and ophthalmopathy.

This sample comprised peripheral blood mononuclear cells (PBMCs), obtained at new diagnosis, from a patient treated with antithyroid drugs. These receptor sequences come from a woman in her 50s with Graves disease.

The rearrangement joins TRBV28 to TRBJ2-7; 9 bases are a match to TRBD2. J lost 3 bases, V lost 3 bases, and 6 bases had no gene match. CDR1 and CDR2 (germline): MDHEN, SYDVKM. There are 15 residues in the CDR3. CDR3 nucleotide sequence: TGTGCCAGCAGTTTCTCTAGCGGGATAAGCTACGAGCAGTACTTC. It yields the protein CASSFSSGISYEQYF.

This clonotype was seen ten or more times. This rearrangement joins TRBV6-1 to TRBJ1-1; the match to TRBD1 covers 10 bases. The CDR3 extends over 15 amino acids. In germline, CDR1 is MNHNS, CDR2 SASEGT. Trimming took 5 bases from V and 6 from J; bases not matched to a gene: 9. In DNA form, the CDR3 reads TGTGCCAGCAGTCTCCTGACAGGGGGCCAGGCTGAAGCTTTCTTT. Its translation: CASSLLTGGQAEAFF.

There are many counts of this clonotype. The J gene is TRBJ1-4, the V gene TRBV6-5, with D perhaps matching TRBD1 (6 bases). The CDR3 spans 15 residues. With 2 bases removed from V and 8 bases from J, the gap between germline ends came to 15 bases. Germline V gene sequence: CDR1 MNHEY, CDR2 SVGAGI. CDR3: CASSYDVGGVEKLFF. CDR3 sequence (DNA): TGTGCCAGCAGTTACGATGTAGGGGGAGTGGAAAAACTGTTTTTT.

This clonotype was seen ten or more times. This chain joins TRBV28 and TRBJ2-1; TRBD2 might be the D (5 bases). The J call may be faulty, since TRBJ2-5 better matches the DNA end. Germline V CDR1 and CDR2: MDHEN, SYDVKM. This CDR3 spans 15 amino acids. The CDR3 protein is CASKASRLNQETQYF. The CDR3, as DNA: TGTGCCAGCAAGGCTAGCCGACTAAACCAAGAGACCCAGTACTTC.

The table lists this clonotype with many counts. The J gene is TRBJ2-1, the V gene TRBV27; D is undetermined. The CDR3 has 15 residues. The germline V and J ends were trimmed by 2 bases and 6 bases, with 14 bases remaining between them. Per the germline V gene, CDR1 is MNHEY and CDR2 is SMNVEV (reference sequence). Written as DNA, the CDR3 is TGTGCCAGCAGTTTAGGGGTCGGTGGGATCAATGAGCAGTTCTTC. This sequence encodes CASSLGVGGINEQFF.

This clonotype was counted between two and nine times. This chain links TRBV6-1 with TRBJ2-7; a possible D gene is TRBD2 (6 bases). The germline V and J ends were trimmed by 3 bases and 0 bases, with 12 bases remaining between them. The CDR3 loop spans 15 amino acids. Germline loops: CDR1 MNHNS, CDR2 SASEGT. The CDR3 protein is CASSEVLADSYEQYF. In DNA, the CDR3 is TGTGCCAGCAGTGAGGTACTAGCTGACTCCTACGAGCAGTACTTC.

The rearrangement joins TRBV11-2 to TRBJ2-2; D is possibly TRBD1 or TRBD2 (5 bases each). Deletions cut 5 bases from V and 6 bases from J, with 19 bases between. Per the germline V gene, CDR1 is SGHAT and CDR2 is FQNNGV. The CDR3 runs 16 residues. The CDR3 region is CASSPGWGNQAGELFF. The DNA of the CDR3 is TGTGCCAGCAGCCCGGGGTGGGGGAATCAGGCCGGGGAGCTGTTTTTT.

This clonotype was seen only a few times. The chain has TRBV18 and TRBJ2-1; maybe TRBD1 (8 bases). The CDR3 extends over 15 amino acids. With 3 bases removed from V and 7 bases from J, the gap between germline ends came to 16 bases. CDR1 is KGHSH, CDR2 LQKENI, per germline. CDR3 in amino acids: CASSPLTGEGNEQFF. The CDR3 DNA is TGTGCCAGCTCACCTCTGACAGGGGAGGGAAATGAGCAGTTCTTC.

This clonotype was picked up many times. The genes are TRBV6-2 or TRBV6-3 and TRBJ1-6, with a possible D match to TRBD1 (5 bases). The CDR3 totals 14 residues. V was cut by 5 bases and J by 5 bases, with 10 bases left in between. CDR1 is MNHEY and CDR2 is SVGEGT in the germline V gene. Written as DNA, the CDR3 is TGTGCCAGCAGTGAGGGGCAGGATAATTCACCCCTCCACTTT. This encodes CASSEGQDNSPLHF.

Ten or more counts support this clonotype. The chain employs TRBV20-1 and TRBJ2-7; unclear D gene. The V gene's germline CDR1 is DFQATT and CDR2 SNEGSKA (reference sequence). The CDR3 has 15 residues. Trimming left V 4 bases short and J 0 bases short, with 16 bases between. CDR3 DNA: TGCAGTGCTACCCTGACCGTAACCAGCTCCTACGAGCAGTACTTC. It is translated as CSATLTVTSSYEQYF.

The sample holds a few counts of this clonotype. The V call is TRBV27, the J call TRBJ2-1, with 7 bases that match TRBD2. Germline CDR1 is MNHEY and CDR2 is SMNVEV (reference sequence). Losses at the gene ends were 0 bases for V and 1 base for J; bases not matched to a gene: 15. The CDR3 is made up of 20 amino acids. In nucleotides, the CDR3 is TGTGCCAGCAGTTTATCTTCCCCTCTAGCGGAAGAGGCATCCTACAATGAGCAGTTCTTC. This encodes CASSLSSPLAEEASYNEQFF.

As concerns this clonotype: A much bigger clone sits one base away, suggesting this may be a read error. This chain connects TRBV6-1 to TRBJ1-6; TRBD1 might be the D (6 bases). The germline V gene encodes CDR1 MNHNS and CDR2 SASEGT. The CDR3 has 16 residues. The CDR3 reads CASRHRDTRYNSPLQF. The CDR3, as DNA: TGTGCCAGCAGGCACCGGGACACGCGTTATAATTCACCCCTCCAATTT.

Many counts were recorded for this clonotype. Here the CDR3 reads CASSWSDSHNEQFF. The CDR3 DNA reads as TGCGCCAGCAGCTGGAGTGACAGTCACAATGAGCAGTTCTTC. The J gene is TRBJ2-1, the V gene TRBV5-1; TRBD1 is a possible D gene (5 bases). The V and J ends lost 3 bases and 5 bases respectively, with 12 bases between them. CDR1 is SGHRS and CDR2 is YFSETQ in the germline V gene. The CDR3 spans 14 residues.

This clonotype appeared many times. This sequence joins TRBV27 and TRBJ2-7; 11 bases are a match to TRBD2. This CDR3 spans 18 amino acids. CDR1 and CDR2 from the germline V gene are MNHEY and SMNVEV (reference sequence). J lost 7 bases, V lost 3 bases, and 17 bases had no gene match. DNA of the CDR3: TGTGCCAGCAGTTTCCTCGGGACTAGCGGCCCTCGGTCTTTTGAGCAGTACTTC. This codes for CASSFLGTSGPRSFEQYF.

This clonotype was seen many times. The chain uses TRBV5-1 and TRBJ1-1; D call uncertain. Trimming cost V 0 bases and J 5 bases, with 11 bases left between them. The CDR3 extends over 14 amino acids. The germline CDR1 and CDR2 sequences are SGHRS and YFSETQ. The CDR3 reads CASSLGEGGTEAFF. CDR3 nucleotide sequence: TGCGCCAGCAGCTTGGGAGAGGGAGGGACTGAAGCTTTCTTT. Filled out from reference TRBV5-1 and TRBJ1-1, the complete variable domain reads KAGVTQTPRYLIKTRGQQVTLSCSPISGHRSVSWYQQTPGQGLQFLFEYFSETQRNKGNFPGRFSGRQFSNSRSEMNVSTLELGDSALYLCASSLGEGGTEAFFGQGTRLTVV.

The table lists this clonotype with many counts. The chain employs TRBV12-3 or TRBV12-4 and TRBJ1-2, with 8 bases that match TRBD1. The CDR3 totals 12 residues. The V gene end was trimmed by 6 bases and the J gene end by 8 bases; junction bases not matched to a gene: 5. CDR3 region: CASSPGGHGYTF. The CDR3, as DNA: TGTGCCAGCAGCCCAGGGGGCCACGGCTACACCTTC.

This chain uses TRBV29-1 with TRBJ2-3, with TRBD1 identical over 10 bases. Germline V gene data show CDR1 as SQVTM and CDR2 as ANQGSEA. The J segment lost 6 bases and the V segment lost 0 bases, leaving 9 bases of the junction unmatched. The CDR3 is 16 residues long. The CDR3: CSVEDLRDRGEDTQYF. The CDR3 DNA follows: TGCAGCGTTGAAGATCTTCGGGACAGGGGCGAGGATACGCAGTATTTT.

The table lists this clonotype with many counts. The DNA for the CDR3 is TGTGCCACCAGTGAGCCGGGACAGGGTGACTATGGCTACACCTTC. Translating it yields CATSEPGQGDYGYTF. This chain connects TRBV24-1 to TRBJ1-2, with 9 bases aligning to TRBD1. This CDR3 has 15 amino acids. V lost 4 bases and J lost 3; bases outside the gene matches: 5. The V gene's germline CDR1 is KGHDR and CDR2 SFDVKD.

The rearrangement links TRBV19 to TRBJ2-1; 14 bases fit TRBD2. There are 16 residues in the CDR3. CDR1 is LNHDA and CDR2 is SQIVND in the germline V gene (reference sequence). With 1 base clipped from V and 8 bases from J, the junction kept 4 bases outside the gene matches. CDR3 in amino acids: CASSIVGLAGVDEQFF. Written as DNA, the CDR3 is TGTGCCAGTAGTATAGTGGGACTAGCGGGAGTGGATGAGCAGTTCTTC.

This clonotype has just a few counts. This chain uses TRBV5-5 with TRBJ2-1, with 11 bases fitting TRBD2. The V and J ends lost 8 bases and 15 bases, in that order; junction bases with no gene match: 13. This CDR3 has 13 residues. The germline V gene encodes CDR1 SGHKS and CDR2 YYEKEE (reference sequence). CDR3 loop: CASISGGGIGAFF. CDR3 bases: TGTGCCAGTATTAGCGGGGGGGGGATCGGGGCGTTCTTC.

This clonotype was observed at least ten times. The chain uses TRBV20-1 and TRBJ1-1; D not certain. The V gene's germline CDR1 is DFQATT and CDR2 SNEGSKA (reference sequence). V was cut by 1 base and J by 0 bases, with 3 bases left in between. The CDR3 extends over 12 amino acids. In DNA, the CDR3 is TGCAGTGCTAGAGTCTTGAACACTGAAGCTTTCTTT. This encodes CSARVLNTEAFF.

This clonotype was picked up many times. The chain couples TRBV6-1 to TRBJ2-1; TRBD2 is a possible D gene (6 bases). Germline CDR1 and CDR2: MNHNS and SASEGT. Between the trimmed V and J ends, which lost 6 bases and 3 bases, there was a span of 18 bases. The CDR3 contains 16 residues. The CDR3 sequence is CASSEGWGVRYNEQFF. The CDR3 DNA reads TGTGCCAGCAGCGAGGGTTGGGGGGTCCGCTACAATGAGCAGTTCTTC.

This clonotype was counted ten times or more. This CDR3 is CASSPQQGYYGYTF. CDR3 nucleotide sequence: TGTGCCAGCAGTCCACAACAGGGGTATTATGGCTACACCTTC. J is TRBJ1-2 and V is TRBV27; 7 bases map to TRBD1. The V and J ends lost 5 bases and 5 bases, in that order; junction bases with no gene match: 8. The CDR3 contains 14 residues. Germline CDR1 reads MNHEY; CDR2 reads SMNVEV (reference sequence).

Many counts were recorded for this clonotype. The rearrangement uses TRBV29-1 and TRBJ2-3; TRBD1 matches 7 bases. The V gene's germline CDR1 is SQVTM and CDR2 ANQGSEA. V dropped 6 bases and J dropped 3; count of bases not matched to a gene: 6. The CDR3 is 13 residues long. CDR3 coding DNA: TGCAGCGTACGACAGGGTCGGACAGATACGCAGTATTTT. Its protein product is CSVRQGRTDTQYF.

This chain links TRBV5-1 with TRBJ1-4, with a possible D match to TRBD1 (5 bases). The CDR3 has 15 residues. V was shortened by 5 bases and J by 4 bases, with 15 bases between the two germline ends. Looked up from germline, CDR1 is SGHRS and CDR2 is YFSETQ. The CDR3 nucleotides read TGCGCCAGCAGATATGGGGGGAACGGTAATGAAAAACTGTTTTTT. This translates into CASRYGGNGNEKLFF.

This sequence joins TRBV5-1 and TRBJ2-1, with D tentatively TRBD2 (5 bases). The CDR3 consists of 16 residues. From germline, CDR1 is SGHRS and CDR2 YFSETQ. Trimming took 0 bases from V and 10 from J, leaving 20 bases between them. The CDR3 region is CASSLGVARSSGEQFF. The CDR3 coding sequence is TGCGCCAGCAGCTTGGGGGTAGCGCGATCCTCGGGGGAGCAGTTCTTC.

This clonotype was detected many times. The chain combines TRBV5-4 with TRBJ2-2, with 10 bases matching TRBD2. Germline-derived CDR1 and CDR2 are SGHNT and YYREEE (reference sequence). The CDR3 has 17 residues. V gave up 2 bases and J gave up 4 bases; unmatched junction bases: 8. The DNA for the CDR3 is TGTGCCAGCAGCTTTGGGCTAGCGGGAGTTGGCACCGGGGAGCTGTTTTTT. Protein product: CASSFGLAGVGTGELFF.

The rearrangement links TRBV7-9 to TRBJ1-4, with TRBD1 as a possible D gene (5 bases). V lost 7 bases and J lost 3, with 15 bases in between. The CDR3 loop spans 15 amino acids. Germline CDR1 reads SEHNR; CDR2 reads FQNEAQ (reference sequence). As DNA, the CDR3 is TGTGCCAGCACCCATTGGGGGGATGCTAATGAAAAACTGTTTTTT. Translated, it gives CASTHWGDANEKLFF.

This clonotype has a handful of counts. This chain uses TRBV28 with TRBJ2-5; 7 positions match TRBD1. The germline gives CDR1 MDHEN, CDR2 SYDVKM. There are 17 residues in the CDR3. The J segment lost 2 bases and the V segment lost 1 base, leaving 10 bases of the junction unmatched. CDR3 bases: TGTGCCAGCAGTTTATATATGGGACAGCTTCAACAAGAGACCCAGTACTTC. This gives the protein CASSLYMGQLQQETQYF.

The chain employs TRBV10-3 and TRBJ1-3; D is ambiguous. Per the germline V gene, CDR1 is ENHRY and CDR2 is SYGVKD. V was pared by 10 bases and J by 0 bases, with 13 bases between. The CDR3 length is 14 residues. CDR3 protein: CANFPGLSGNTIYF. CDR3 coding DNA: TGTGCCAACTTCCCGGGCCTCTCTGGAAACACCATATATTTT.

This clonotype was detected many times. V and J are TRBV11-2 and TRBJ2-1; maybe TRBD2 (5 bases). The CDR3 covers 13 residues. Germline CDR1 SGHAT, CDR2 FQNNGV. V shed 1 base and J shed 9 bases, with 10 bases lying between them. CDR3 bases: TGTGCCAGCAGCTTAGCGCTAGCTGGTGAGCAGTTCTTC. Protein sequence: CASSLALAGEQFF.

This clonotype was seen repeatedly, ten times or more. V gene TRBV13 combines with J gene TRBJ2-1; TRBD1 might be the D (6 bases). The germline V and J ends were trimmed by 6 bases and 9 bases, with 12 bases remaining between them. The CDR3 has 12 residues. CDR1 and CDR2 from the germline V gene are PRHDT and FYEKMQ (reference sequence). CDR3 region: CASRVVGGEQFF. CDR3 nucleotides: TGTGCCAGCAGAGTGGTAGGGGGTGAGCAGTTCTTC.